Listed here is a single TCR beta chain. Its antigen is not yet known. Per-base quality was not reported, and no clone a single base away is much larger than it. Trimming removed 4 bases from V and 4 bases from J, leaving 17 bases between the germline ends. The germline V gene yields SGHNT for CDR1 and YENEEA for CDR2. From cysteine to phenylalanine, the CDR3 is 16 amino acids long. Only the CDR3 region is kept as DNA, spanning 48 bases read in frame from base 1. The sample is drawn from a study of control samples from healthy donors and cancer patients (dated by TCRdb to about 2020). The method was the immunoSEQ multiplex PCR assay. TCRdb retrieved this table from immuneACCESS and kept in-frame rearrangements only. Not all clones are present; in checked studies, unresolved V genes account for under half, and no reason is known for the remainder. For this sample there are some 20,000 clones; around 85% appear just once. Clones ranked in the top ten supply about 38% of the sample.

The specimen sequenced was PBMCs. This clonotype was obtained from a man between 60 and 75 years old with head and neck cancer. This sequence uses TRBV11-3 and TRBJ1-3; TRBD1 is perhaps the D gene, given 6 matching bases. The CDR3 protein: CASSSGSSGTGNTIYF. The nucleotide sequence is given as TGTGCCAGCAGCTCCGGTAGCTCTGGGACAGGAAACACCATATATTTT.